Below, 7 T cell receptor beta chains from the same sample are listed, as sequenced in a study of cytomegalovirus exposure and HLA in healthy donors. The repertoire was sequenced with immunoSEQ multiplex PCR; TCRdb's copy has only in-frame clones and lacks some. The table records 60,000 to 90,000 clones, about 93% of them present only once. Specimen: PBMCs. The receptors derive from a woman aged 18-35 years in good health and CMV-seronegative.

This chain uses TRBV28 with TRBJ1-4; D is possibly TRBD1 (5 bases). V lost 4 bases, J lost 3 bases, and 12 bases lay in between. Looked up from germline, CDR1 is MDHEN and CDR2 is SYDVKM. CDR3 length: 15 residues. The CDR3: CASSSSWGANEKLFF. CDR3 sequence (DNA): TGTGCCAGCAGTTCTAGCTGGGGGGCTAATGAAAAACTGTTTTTT.

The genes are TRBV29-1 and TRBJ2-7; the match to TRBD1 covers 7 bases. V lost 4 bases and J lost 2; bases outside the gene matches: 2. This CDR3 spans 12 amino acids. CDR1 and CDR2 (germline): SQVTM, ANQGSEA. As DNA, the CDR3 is TGCAGCGTTGCGGGACAGACCTACGAGCAGTACTTC. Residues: CSVAGQTYEQYF.

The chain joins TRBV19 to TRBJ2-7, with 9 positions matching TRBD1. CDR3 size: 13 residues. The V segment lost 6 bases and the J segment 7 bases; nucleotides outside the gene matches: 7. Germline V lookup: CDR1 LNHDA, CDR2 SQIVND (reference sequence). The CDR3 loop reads CASSWDRVREQYF. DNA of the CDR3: TGTGCCAGTAGCTGGGACAGGGTGCGAGAGCAGTACTTC.

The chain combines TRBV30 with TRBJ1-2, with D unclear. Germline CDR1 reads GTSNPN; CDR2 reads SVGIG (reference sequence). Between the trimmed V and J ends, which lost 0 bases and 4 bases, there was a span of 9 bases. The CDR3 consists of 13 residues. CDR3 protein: CAWSVSDFYGYTF. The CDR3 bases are TGTGCCTGGAGTGTCTCGGACTTCTATGGCTACACCTTC.

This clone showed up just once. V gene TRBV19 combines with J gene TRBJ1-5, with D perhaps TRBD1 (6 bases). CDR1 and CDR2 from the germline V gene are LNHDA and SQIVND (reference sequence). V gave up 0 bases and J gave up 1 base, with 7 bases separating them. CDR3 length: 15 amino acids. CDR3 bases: TGTGCCAGTAGTATAGAACAGGGAAGCAATCAGCCCCAGCATTTT. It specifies CASSIEQGSNQPQHF.

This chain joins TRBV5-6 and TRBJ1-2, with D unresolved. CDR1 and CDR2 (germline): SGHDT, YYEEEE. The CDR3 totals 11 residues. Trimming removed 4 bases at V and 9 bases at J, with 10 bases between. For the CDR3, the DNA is TGTGCCAGCAGCGCGTCGGGGAGCTACACCTTC. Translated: CASSASGSYTF.

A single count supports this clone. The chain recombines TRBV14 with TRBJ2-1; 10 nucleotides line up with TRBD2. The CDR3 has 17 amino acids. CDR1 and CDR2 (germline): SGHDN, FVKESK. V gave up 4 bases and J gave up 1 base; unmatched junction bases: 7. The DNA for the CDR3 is TGTGCCAGCAGCCTAACTAGCGGGGATGAGTCCTACAATGAGCAGTTCTTC. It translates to CASSLTSGDESYNEQFF.